This T cell receptor beta chain was sequenced during a study of a mutant IDH1 vaccine in newly diagnosed glioma. Overall study: Most patients had received both radiotherapy and temozolomide, the prior options being radiotherapy, temozolomide, or both.

Assay used: immunoSEQ multiplex PCR; TCRdb lists only in-frame clones, some missing. The sample contains 60,000 to 100,000 clones, roughly 85% of which appear only once. The CDR3 has 17 amino acids. Unmatched junction bases numbered 6, after V lost 1 base and J lost 2 bases. CDR1 is MDHEN, CDR2 SYDVKM, per germline. With respect to this clone: As yet, its antigen is unknown.

The time point is: week 23, last vaccination. With topical imiquimod, each dose of the vaccine consisted of 300 ug of mutant IDH1 20-mer peptide. The chain employs TRBV28 and TRBJ1-5, with 9 bases fitting TRBD1. The clonotype comes from a woman between 50 and 59 years old with glioma. The sample consisted of PBMCs, taken from a glioma patient whose treatment included an IDH1 peptide vaccine. CDR3 residues: CASSLSQGARGNQPQHF. In DNA form, the CDR3 reads TGTGCCAGCAGTTTATCACAGGGGGCGCGAGGCAATCAGCCCCAGCATTTT.